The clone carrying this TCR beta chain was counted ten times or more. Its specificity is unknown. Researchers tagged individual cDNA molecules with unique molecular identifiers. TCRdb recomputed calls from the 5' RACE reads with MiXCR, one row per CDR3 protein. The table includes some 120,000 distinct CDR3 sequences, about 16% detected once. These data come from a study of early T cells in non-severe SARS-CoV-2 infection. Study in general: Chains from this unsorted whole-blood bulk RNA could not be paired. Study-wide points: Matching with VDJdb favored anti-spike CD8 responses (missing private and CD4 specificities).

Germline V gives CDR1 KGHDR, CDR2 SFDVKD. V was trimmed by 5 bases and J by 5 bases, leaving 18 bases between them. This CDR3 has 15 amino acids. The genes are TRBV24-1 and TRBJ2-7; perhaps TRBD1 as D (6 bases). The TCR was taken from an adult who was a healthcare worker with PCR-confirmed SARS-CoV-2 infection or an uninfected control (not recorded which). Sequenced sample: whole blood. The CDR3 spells CATSAPLGAMDEQYF. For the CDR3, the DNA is TGTGCCACCAGTGCCCCGTTGGGGGCTATGGACGAGCAGTACTTC.